A single sample gave rise to the 24 T cell receptor beta chains below, sequenced in a study of blood T cell repertoires in COVID-19. TCRdb's table, derived via immunoSEQ multiplex PCR, lists solely in-frame clones and lacks some. The data hold 95,000 to 120,000 clones, with about 88% observed a single time. Source material: peripheral blood. These receptors all stem from a woman in her 70s who had recovered from COVID-19.

The V call is TRBV30, the J call TRBJ1-3; a possible D gene is TRBD1 (5 bases). CDR1 and CDR2 (germline): GTSNPN, SVGIG (reference sequence). Between the trimmed V and J ends, which lost 5 bases and 2 bases, there was a span of 19 bases. This CDR3 is 16 amino acids long. Here the CDR3 DNA reads TGTGCCTGGGAAGCAAGGGGCTCCCGCCCTGGAAACACCATATATTTT. Its protein product is CAWEARGSRPGNTIYF.

The chain employs TRBV9 and TRBJ2-1; the match to TRBD2 covers 8 bases. This CDR3 region has 16 residues. Germline loops: CDR1 SGDLS, CDR2 YYNGEE. The V and J ends lost 4 bases and 9 bases, in that order; junction bases with no gene match: 15. CDR3 sequence (DNA): TGTGCCAGCAGCTCACGGGTTGGAGCGGGGGAGGTTGAGCAGTTCTTC. Translated, it gives CASSSRVGAGEVEQFF. The variable domain in full, completed from reference TRBV9 and TRBJ2-1, reads DSGVTQTPKHLITATGQRVTLRCSPRSGDLSVYWYQQSLDQGLQFLIQYYNGEERAKGNILERFSAQQFPDLHSELNLSSLELGDSALYFCASSSRVGAGEVEQFFGPGTRLTVL.

This chain joins TRBV5-4 and TRBJ1-2; a possible D gene is TRBD1 (5 bases). In germline, CDR1 is SGHNT, CDR2 YYREEE (reference sequence). The length of the CDR3 is 15 residues. V was pared by 0 bases and J by 6 bases, with 15 bases between. Here the CDR3 DNA reads TGTGCCAGCAGCTTGGTAGGGGCCCTGGGAAATGGCTACACCTTC. It encodes CASSLVGALGNGYTF.

CDR3 in amino acids: CASSSKAWGPSYEQYF. The CDR3 region has the DNA TGTGCCAGCAGCTCCAAAGCATGGGGGCCTTCCTACGAGCAGTACTTC. The J gene is TRBJ2-7, the V gene TRBV7-8; perhaps TRBD1 as D (6 bases). V was clipped by 4 bases and J by 1 base, with 17 bases between them. CDR1 is SGHVS, CDR2 FQNEAQ, per germline. The CDR3 length is 16 residues. The full variable domain, in which reference TRBV7-8 and TRBJ2-7 provide the parts outside the CDR3, is GAGVSQSPRYKVAKRGQDVALRCDPISGHVSLFWYQQALGQGPEFLTYFQNEAQLDKSGLPSDRFFAERPEGSVSTLKIQRTQQEDSAVYLCASSSKAWGPSYEQYFGPGTRLTVT.

This chain joins TRBV5-4 and TRBJ2-1; TRBD2 agrees at 8 bases. The V and J ends lost 2 bases and 7 bases, in that order; junction bases with no gene match: 8. Germline CDR1 is SGHNT and CDR2 is YYREEE (reference sequence). This CDR3 contains 15 residues. The CDR3 sequence: CASSLVGGARNEQFF. The CDR3 DNA follows: TGTGCCAGCAGCTTAGTCGGGGGGGCTAGGAATGAGCAGTTCTTC.

This clone occurred a few times. The rearrangement joins TRBV27 to TRBJ1-6; D is unresolved. With 2 bases removed from V and 7 bases from J, the gap between germline ends came to 3 bases. The CDR3 is 12 amino acids. CDR1 and CDR2 (germline): MNHEY, SMNVEV (reference sequence). The chain's CDR3 is CASSLPNSPLHF. Here the CDR3 DNA reads TGTGCCAGCAGTTTACCGAATTCACCCCTCCACTTT.

The J gene is TRBJ2-5, the V gene TRBV29-1, with TRBD1 identical over 7 bases. The CDR3 spans 14 residues. Germline V lookup: CDR1 SQVTM, CDR2 ANQGSEA. The CDR3 nucleotides read TGCATCGCCTCGGACAGGAACAACCAAGGTCCCCAGTACTTC. It specifies CIASDRNNQGPQYF.

This rearrangement joins TRBV2 to TRBJ1-1, with a weak D call TRBD1 (5 bases). The germline V and J ends were trimmed by 7 bases and 0 bases, with 9 bases remaining between them. This CDR3 spans 13 amino acids. Per germline, CDR1 SNHLY and CDR2 FYNNEI. The CDR3 DNA reads as TGTGCCAGCAAAAGGGGAATGAACACTGAAGCTTTCTTT. Encoded protein: CASKRGMNTEAFF.

The sample holds one count of this clone. V is TRBV19 and J is TRBJ1-3; TRBD1 aligns across 10 bases. The CDR3 extends over 15 amino acids. The V gene's germline CDR1 is LNHDA and CDR2 SQIVND (reference sequence). After removal of 3 bases from V and 2 bases from J, the junction contained 1 base not matched to a gene. Here the CDR3 reads CASSMDRGTGNTIYF. The CDR3 DNA is TGTGCCAGTAGTATGGACAGGGGGACTGGAAACACCATATATTTT.

This rearrangement joins TRBV14 to TRBJ2-5; TRBD2 agrees at 9 bases. The CDR3 consists of 16 residues. Germline trimming cut 4 bases from V and 5 bases from J; bases unmatched to any gene: 11. CDR1 and CDR2 from the germline V gene are SGHDN and FVKESK. The DNA of the CDR3 is TGTGCCAGCAGCCTGGGTAGCGGGAGAATCTGGGAGACCCAGTACTTC. Its protein product is CASSLGSGRIWETQYF.

This rearrangement joins TRBV19 to TRBJ2-5; D not certain. V was pared by 5 bases and J by 0 bases, with 10 bases between. The CDR3 loop spans 14 amino acids. Germline values: CDR1 LNHDA, CDR2 SQIVND (reference sequence). The CDR3 reads CASSPRRYQETQYF. CDR3 bases: TGTGCCAGTAGTCCCCGCAGGTACCAAGAGACCCAGTACTTC.

CDR3 region: CASSESGYYGYTF. The CDR3 DNA reads as TGTGCCAGCAGCGAGAGCGGATACTATGGCTACACCTTC. The chain has TRBV9 and TRBJ1-2; D is ambiguous. Germline assignment: CDR1 SGDLS and CDR2 YYNGEE. V dropped 3 bases and J dropped 3 bases, with 9 bases sitting between them. The CDR3 extends over 13 amino acids. Drawing the rest from reference TRBV9 and TRBJ1-2, the complete variable domain is DSGVTQTPKHLITATGQRVTLRCSPRSGDLSVYWYQQSLDQGLQFLIQYYNGEERAKGNILERFSAQQFPDLHSELNLSSLELGDSALYFCASSESGYYGYTFGSGTRLTVV.

This rearrangement joins TRBV4-2 to TRBJ1-5; D possibly corresponds to TRBD1 (6 bases). V was pared by 4 bases and J by 0 bases, with 13 bases between. The germline V gene encodes CDR1 LGHNA and CDR2 YNFKEQ. The CDR3 has 16 residues. The DNA for the CDR3 is TGTGCCAGCAGCCTCTCCGGGACACATAGCAATCAGCCCCAGCATTTT. Amino acid sequence: CASSLSGTHSNQPQHF.

The CDR3 spells CASSLRQGGNQPQHF. The DNA of the CDR3 is TGTGCCAGCAGCCTTAGACAAGGGGGCAATCAGCCCCAGCATTTT. This rearrangement joins TRBV7-2 to TRBJ1-5; D may be TRBD1 (5 bases). The CDR3 length is 15 residues. V was pared by 5 bases and J by 2 bases, with 13 bases between. The germline CDR1 and CDR2 sequences are SGHTA and FQGNSA.

The gene calls are TRBV30 and TRBJ2-7, with D tentatively TRBD2 (6 bases). This CDR3 comprises 13 residues. CDR1 is GTSNPN and CDR2 is SVGIG in the germline V gene (reference sequence). Trimming cost V 3 bases and J 3 bases, with 12 bases left between them. The CDR3 protein is CAWRSGLLYEQYF. The CDR3, as DNA: TGTGCCTGGAGATCGGGACTCCTCTACGAGCAGTACTTC.

This clone was detected once. The rearrangement links TRBV5-1 to TRBJ1-4, with 9 bases matching TRBD1. V shed 1 base, J shed 8 bases, and the junction held 3 bases outside the gene matches. The length of the CDR3 is 14 residues. The germline V gene has CDR1 SGHRS and CDR2 YFSETQ. CDR3: CASSLTGGREKLFF. The CDR3 nucleotides read TGCGCCAGCAGCTTGACAGGGGGCAGGGAAAAACTGTTTTTT.

The chain employs TRBV5-6 and TRBJ1-5; TRBD1 is a possible D gene (6 bases). The CDR3 is 15 residues long. Deletions cut 0 bases from V and 3 bases from J, with 10 bases between. The V gene's germline CDR1 is SGHDT and CDR2 YYEEEE. The CDR3 spells CASSLGQGHNQPQHF. In DNA, the CDR3 is TGTGCCAGCAGCTTGGGGCAGGGGCACAATCAGCCCCAGCATTTT. Based on the CDR3 plus reference TRBV5-6 and TRBJ1-5, the full variable domain is DAGVTQSPTHLIKTRGQQVTLRCSPKSGHDTVSWYQQALGQGPQFIFQYYEEEERQRGNFPDRFSGHQFPNYSSELNVNALLLGDSALYLCASSLGQGHNQPQHFGDGTRLSIL.

This clone has just a few counts. The chain recombines TRBV6-2 or TRBV6-3 with TRBJ1-1, with TRBD1 identical over 8 bases. The CDR3 covers 19 residues. V was clipped by 0 bases and J by 0 bases; unmatched bases: 12. Germline CDR1 MNHEY, CDR2 SVGEGT. Here the CDR3 DNA reads TGTGCCAGCAGTTACTCCTGGACAGGGCTGTCCGTCATGAACACTGAAGCTTTCTTT. It is translated as CASSYSWTGLSVMNTEAFF.

The chain has TRBV2 and TRBJ1-4; 9 bases line up with TRBD1. Germline CDR1 reads SNHLY; CDR2 reads FYNNEI. J lost 13 bases, V lost 7 bases, and 4 bases had no gene match. The CDR3 has 11 residues. CDR3 sequence (DNA): TGTGCCAGCACTTCGACAGGGGGACTGTTTTTT. The encoded protein is CASTSTGGLFF.

This clone was detected only a few times. The chain carries TRBV5-8 and TRBJ1-5; 7 bases fit TRBD1. CDR3 length: 18 residues. CDR1 SGHTS and CDR2 YDEGEE come from the germline V gene. V trimming: 3 bases; J trimming: 0 bases; junction bases outside the gene matches: 12. CDR3 residues: CASSYPGQTSYSNQPQHF. The CDR3 coding sequence is TGTGCCAGCAGCTATCCGGGACAGACCAGTTATAGCAATCAGCCCCAGCATTTT.

The genes are TRBV11-2 and TRBJ2-1, with a possible D match to TRBD2 (5 bases). The CDR3 contains 13 residues. V was shortened by 4 bases and J by 7 bases, with 11 bases between the two germline ends. CDR1 is SGHAT and CDR2 is FQNNGV in the germline V gene. The CDR3 DNA is TGTGCCAGCAGCTCGACCCGAGGGAATGAGCAGTTCTTC. Protein product: CASSSTRGNEQFF.

The chain links TRBV5-1 to TRBJ1-1; 7 nucleotides align to TRBD1. Germline loops: CDR1 SGHRS, CDR2 YFSETQ. Trimming removed 4 bases from V and 1 base from J; junction bases left unmatched: 4. The CDR3 extends over 14 amino acids. CDR3 sequence: CASSPDRANTEAFF. The CDR3 nucleotides read TGCGCCAGCAGCCCAGACAGGGCGAACACTGAAGCTTTCTTT.

Notes on this clone: Different DNA sequences within this sample yield the same CDR3. The genes are TRBV7-9 and TRBJ1-4, with unresolved D. The germline V gene has CDR1 SEHNR and CDR2 FQNEAQ (reference sequence). This CDR3 comprises 11 residues. The V end was cut by 3 bases, the J end by 8 bases, with 4 bases between. For the CDR3, the DNA is TGTGCCAGCAGCTTGTCGGAAAAACTGTTTTTT. It yields the protein CASSLSEKLFF.

The chain recombines TRBV7-2 with TRBJ2-1; 8 bases match TRBD2. The germline V gene encodes CDR1 SGHTA and CDR2 FQGNSA. The V segment lost 3 bases and the J segment 7 bases; nucleotides outside the gene matches: 8. There are 15 residues in the CDR3. This CDR3 is CASSLGLGPLNEQFF. Here the CDR3 DNA reads TGTGCCAGCAGCTTGGGACTAGGCCCCCTTAATGAGCAGTTCTTC. The full variable domain, its missing parts supplied by reference TRBV7-2 and TRBJ2-1, is GAGVSQSPSNKVTEKGKDVELRCDPISGHTALYWYRQSLGQGLEFLIYFQGNSAPDKSGLPSDRFSAERTGGSVSTLTIQRTQQEDSAVYLCASSLGLGPLNEQFFGPGTRLTVL.